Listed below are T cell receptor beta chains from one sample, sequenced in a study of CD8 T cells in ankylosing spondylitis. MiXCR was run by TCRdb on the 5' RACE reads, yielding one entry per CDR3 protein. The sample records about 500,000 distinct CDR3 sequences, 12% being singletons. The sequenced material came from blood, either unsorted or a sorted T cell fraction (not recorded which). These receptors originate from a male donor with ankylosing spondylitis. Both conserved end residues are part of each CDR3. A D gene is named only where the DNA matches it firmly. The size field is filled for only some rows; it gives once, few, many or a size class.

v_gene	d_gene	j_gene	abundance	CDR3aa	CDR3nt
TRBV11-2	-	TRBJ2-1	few	CASSLDFLPTQSSYNEQFF	TGTGCCAGCAGCTTAGATTTTCTACCGACTCAGAGCTCCTACAATGAGCAGTTCTTC
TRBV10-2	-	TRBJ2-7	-	CASSRRKIYEQYF	TGCGCCAGCAGCAGACGGAAAATCTACGAGCAGTACTTC
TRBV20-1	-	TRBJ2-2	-	CSASRRVNTGELFF	TGCAGTGCTAGTAGGAGGGTAAACACCGGGGAGCTGTTTTTT
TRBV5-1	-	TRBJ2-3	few	CASRQGYTSTDTQYF	TGCGCCAGCCGGCAGGGATATACTAGCACAGATACGCAGTATTTT
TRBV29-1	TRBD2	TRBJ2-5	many	CSVPSPGLAETQYF	TGCAGCGTCCCATCACCGGGACTAGCCGAGACCCAGTACTTC
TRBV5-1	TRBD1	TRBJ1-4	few	CASSLAGDRAEKLFF	TGCGCCAGCAGCTTGGCCGGAGACAGGGCTGAAAAACTGTTTTTT
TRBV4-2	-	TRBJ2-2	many	CASSQHRDDGELFF	TGTGCCAGCAGCCAACACAGGGATGACGGGGAGCTGTTTTTT
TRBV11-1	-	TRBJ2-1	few	CASSLGIIGDVLGYNEQFF	TGTGCCAGCAGCTTAGGAATCATAGGGGACGTATTGGGGTACAATGAGCAGTTCTTC
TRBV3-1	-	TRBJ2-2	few	CASSQEALSGTGELFF	TGTGCCAGCAGCCAAGAGGCCCTTTCGGGCACCGGGGAGCTGTTTTTT
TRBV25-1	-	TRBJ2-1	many	CASSDYSGPLGEQFF	TGTGCCAGCAGTGATTATAGTGGACCCCTGGGGGAGCAGTTCTTC
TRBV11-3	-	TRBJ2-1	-	CASSLRSGASYNEQFF	TGTGCCAGCAGCTTGAGAAGCGGAGCCTCCTACAATGAGCAGTTCTTC
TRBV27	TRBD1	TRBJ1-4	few	CASSLGQATNEKLFF	TGTGCCAGCAGTCTCGGACAGGCAACTAATGAAAAACTGTTTTTT
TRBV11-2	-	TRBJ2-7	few	CASSHGGAAGGTYEQYF	TGTGCCAGCAGCCATGGGGGGGCAGCCGGTGGGACCTACGAGCAGTACTTC
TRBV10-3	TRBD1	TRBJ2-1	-	CATFLTGPRSRGDEQFF	TGTGCCACCTTCTTGACAGGGCCACGTTCTAGAGGGGATGAGCAGTTCTTC
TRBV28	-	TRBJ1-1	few	CASSFYRVTEAFF	TGTGCCAGCAGTTTTTACAGGGTCACTGAAGCTTTCTTT
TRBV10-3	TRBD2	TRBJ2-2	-	CAISREGRTGELFF	TGTGCCATCAGTCGGGAGGGCCGCACCGGGGAGCTGTTTTTT
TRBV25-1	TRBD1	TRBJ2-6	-	CASSDRDRLGGANVLTF	TGTGCCAGCAGTGACCGGGACAGGCTCGGTGGGGCCAACGTCCTGACTTTC
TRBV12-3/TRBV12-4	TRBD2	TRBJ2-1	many	CASSFNSLAGVNEQFF	TGTGCCAGCAGTTTTAATTCACTAGCGGGAGTCAATGAGCAGTTCTTC
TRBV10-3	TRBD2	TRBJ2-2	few	CAISDGLAQGAGELFF	TGTGCCATCAGCGATGGACTAGCGCAAGGGGCCGGGGAGCTGTTTTTT
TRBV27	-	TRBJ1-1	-	CASRSEMGYTEAFF	TGTGCCAGCAGGTCAGAAATGGGGTACACTGAAGCTTTCTTT
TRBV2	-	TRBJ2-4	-	CASRETVAKNIQYF	TGTGCCAGCAGAGAGACTGTAGCCAAAAACATTCAGTACTTC
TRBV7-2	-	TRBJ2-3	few	CASSARGLSTDTQYF	TGTGCCAGCAGCGCCCGTGGGCTAAGCACAGATACGCAGTATTTT
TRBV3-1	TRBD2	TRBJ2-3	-	CASSPRLADFTDTQYF	TGTGCCAGCAGCCCCAGACTAGCGGATTTTACAGATACGCAGTATTTT
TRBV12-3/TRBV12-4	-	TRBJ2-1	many	CAIAMAGTPYNEQFF	TGTGCCATCGCTATGGCGGGGACCCCTTACAATGAGCAGTTCTTC
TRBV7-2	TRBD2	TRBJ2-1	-	CASSLDSSGRGDEQFF	TGTGCCAGCAGCTTAGATTCCAGCGGGAGAGGGGATGAGCAGTTCTTC
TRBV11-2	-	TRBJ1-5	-	CASSLDENQPQHF	TGTGCCAGCAGCTTAGATGAGAATCAGCCCCAGCATTTT
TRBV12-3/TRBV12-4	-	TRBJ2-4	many	CASSGQFNIQYF	TGTGCCAGCAGCGGACAGTTTAACATTCAGTACTTC
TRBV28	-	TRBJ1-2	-	CASSPDPGERGYTF	TGTGCCAGCAGTCCCGACCCTGGGGAGCGAGGCTACACCTTC
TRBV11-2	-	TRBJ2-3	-	CASSFRYTDTQYF	TGTGCCAGCAGCTTCCGGTACACAGATACGCAGTATTTT